A selection of T cell receptor beta chains follows, all from one sample in a study of blood T cell repertoires in COVID-19. The method was immunoSEQ multiplex PCR; TCRdb's version includes in-frame clones alone and lacks a portion of them. The sample lists about 120,000 clones; 78% were seen once. The sequencing sample was made of peripheral blood. Receptor source: a man between 65 and 85 years old with acute or convalescent COVID-19. Both conserved end residues are part of each CDR3. Each record gives: V gene, clone size, J gene, D gene, CDR3 protein, CDR3 DNA. The D gene is left open where the match is weak. Expanded clones are given a class, and other clones once, few, many or no size at all.

>TRBV9|.|TRBJ2-5|TRBD1
CASSVVTGGDQYF
TGTGCCAGCAGCGTAGTAACAGGGGGCGACCAGTACTTC
>TRBV6-2/TRBV6-3|.|TRBJ1-2|.
CASSKEPETYGYTF
TGTGCCAGCAGCAAGGAACCCGAGACTTATGGCTACACCTTC
>TRBV28|.|TRBJ2-3|.
CASSGITDTQYF
TGTGCCAGCTCAGGGATCACAGATACGCAGTATTTT
>TRBV6-5|.|TRBJ2-5|.
CASSRDRSGTQYF
TGTGCCAGCAGTCGTGACAGGTCGGGGACCCAGTACTTC
>TRBV7-6|.|TRBJ2-4|TRBD1
CASSLEGAVNIQYF
TGTGCCAGCAGCTTAGAGGGGGCCGTAAACATTCAGTACTTC
>TRBV5-5|.|TRBJ2-6|.
CASSLEPLPLASGANVLTF
TGTGCCAGCAGCTTGGAGCCTCTCCCCCTTGCATCTGGGGCCAACGTCCTGACTTTC
>TRBV12-5|.|TRBJ1-1|TRBD1
CASGLDREYTEAFF
TGTGCTAGTGGCCTGGACAGGGAGTACACTGAAGCTTTCTTT
>TRBV4-3|few|TRBJ2-1|TRBD2
CASSQDEPGGYNEQFF
TGCGCCAGCAGCCAAGATGAGCCGGGGGGGTACAATGAGCAGTTCTTC
>TRBV9|.|TRBJ2-1|.
CASSVEGYGAYNEQFF
TGTGCCAGCAGCGTAGAGGGATACGGGGCCTACAATGAGCAGTTCTTC
>TRBV5-1|.|TRBJ1-4|.
CASSWGLQGSTGFNEKLFF
TGCGCCAGCAGCTGGGGGTTACAGGGATCGACCGGGTTTAATGAAAAACTGTTTTTT
>TRBV28|.|TRBJ2-7|.
CASSSRVPYEQYF
TGTGCCAGCAGCTCCCGGGTCCCCTACGAGCAGTACTTC
>TRBV19|.|TRBJ2-3|TRBD2
CASGLAGLGTDTQYF
TGTGCCAGTGGACTAGCGGGGCTAGGGACAGATACGCAGTATTTT
>TRBV5-5|.|TRBJ1-2|.
CASSLAGGGDYTF
TGTGCCAGCAGCTTGGCCGGCGGGGGAGACTACACCTTC
>TRBV7-3|.|TRBJ2-2|.
CASSAFGGGTGELFF
TGTGCCAGCAGCGCCTTCGGGGGTGGAACCGGGGAGCTGTTTTTT
>TRBV9|.|TRBJ2-1|.
CASSVALDREQFF
TGTGCCAGCAGCGTAGCCCTAGATCGTGAGCAGTTCTTC
>TRBV9|once|TRBJ1-1|.
CASSVGTGSVWDTEAFF
TGTGCCAGCAGCGTAGGAACGGGGAGCGTTTGGGACACTGAAGCTTTCTTT
>TRBV4-2|.|TRBJ1-2|.
CASSQDGAGPNYGYTF
TGTGCCAGCAGCCAAGATGGGGCAGGGCCTAACTATGGCTACACCTTC
>TRBV19|few|TRBJ1-1|.
CASTSRRTEAFF
TGTGCCAGTACCTCGCGCCGGACAGAAGCTTTCTTT
>TRBV7-2|.|TRBJ2-7|TRBD2
CASSSEGGLAGPHEQYF
TGTGCCAGCAGCTCCGAGGGGGGCCTAGCGGGCCCCCACGAGCAGTACTTC
>TRBV4-2|.|TRBJ2-7|TRBD1
CASSQIGTGDNEQYF
TGTGCCAGCAGCCAGATAGGGACAGGGGATAACGAGCAGTACTTC
>TRBV25-1|.|TRBJ1-6|.
CASLGAGSYNSPLHF
TGTGCCAGCTTAGGGGCTGGGTCCTATAATTCACCCCTCCACTTT
>TRBV3-1/TRBV3-2|.|TRBJ1-5|.
CGGGNQPQHF
TGCGGCGGTGGCAATCAGCCCCAGCATTTT
>TRBV7-2|.|TRBJ2-5|TRBD2
CASSLGLTSGTQETQYF
TGTGCCAGCAGCTTAGGCTTGACTAGCGGGACACAAGAGACCCAGTACTTC
>TRBV5-4|.|TRBJ2-3|TRBD2
CASSFGTSGGTDTQYF
TGTGCCAGCAGCTTCGGGACTAGCGGAGGCACAGATACGCAGTATTTT
>TRBV15|.|TRBJ2-7|TRBD1
CATSRGRGLSYEQYF
TGTGCCACCAGCAGGGGCAGGGGGCTCTCCTACGAGCAGTACTTC
>TRBV5-1|.|TRBJ1-6|TRBD1
CASSPGTGFSPLHF
TGCGCCAGCAGTCCCGGGACAGGATTTTCACCCCTCCACTTT
>TRBV29-1|.|TRBJ1-1|.
CSVGMTVSTEAFF
TGCAGCGTTGGGATGACAGTTTCCACTGAAGCTTTCTTT
>TRBV18|few|TRBJ1-6|.
CASSPTGSGNSPLHF
TGTGCCAGCTCACCTACGGGATCGGGGAATTCACCCCTCCACTTT
>TRBV10-3|.|TRBJ2-7|.
CAISLGGGKSYEQYF
TGTGCCATCAGCCTGGGGGGAGGCAAGTCCTACGAGCAGTACTTC
>TRBV7-9|.|TRBJ2-3|.
CASSLLGDTQYF
TGTGCCAGCAGCCTCTTGGGCGATACGCAGTATTTT
>TRBV29-1|.|TRBJ2-1|.
CSPWTVNNEQFF
TGCAGCCCCTGGACAGTGAATAATGAGCAGTTCTTC
>TRBV5-1|.|TRBJ1-2|.
CASSLGVGVLSYGYTF
TGCGCCAGCAGCTTGGGGGTAGGGGTCTTGTCCTATGGCTACACCTTC
>TRBV28|once|TRBJ2-6|.
CASSGQSRPGANVLTF
TGTGCCAGCAGTGGACAGTCCCGCCCTGGGGCCAACGTCCTGACTTTC
>TRBV2|.|TRBJ1-5|.
CASSERGSLYQPQHF
TGTGCCAGCAGTGAGAGGGGGTCCCTATATCAGCCCCAGCATTTT
>TRBV10-3|.|TRBJ2-6|TRBD1
CAIRLTGEAGANVLTF
TGTGCCATCAGATTGACAGGGGAAGCTGGGGCCAACGTCCTGACTTTC
>TRBV7-9|.|TRBJ2-1|TRBD1
CASSFSQGAGNEQFF
TGTGCCAGCAGCTTCTCACAGGGGGCTGGCAATGAGCAGTTCTTC
>TRBV6-7|.|TRBJ1-4|.
CASSPPDRRGYFLVEKLFF
TGTGCCAGCAGTCCTCCAGACAGAAGGGGTTATTTTCTCGTGGAAAAACTGTTTTTT
>TRBV27|.|TRBJ1-2|.
CASSLSGQGYGYTF
TGTGCCAGCAGTTTATCCGGCCAGGGATATGGCTACACCTTC
>TRBV5-1|.|TRBJ2-7|.
CASAEYGEQYF
TGCGCCAGCGCAGAGTACGGGGAGCAGTACTTC
>TRBV18|.|TRBJ1-2|TRBD1
CASSPQGADYGYTF
TGTGCCAGCTCACCACAGGGGGCCGACTATGGCTACACCTTC
>TRBV12-5|.|TRBJ1-4|TRBD1
CASGRGQPNEKLFF
TGTGCTAGTGGCCGGGGACAGCCTAATGAAAAACTGTTTTTT
>TRBV7-6|.|TRBJ1-1|TRBD1
CASSALGQGGTEAFF
TGTGCCAGCAGCGCCCTAGGACAGGGTGGCACTGAAGCTTTCTTT
>TRBV12-3/TRBV12-4|.|TRBJ1-2|TRBD1
CASRPGQNYGYTF
TGTGCCAGCCGTCCGGGACAGAACTATGGCTACACCTTC
>TRBV7-8|.|TRBJ1-1|TRBD1
CASRRTGNTEAFF
TGTGCCAGCAGGCGGACAGGGAACACTGAAGCTTTCTTT
>TRBV6-5|.|TRBJ1-2|TRBD1
CASRPQGWDGYTF
TGTGCCAGCAGGCCACAGGGGTGGGATGGCTACACCTTC
>TRBV11-2|.|TRBJ2-5|TRBD1
CASSLGLGRGETQYF
TGTGCCAGCAGCTTAGGTCTGGGCAGGGGGGAGACCCAGTACTTC
>TRBV10-3|.|TRBJ2-3|TRBD1
CAISAGRGQDTQYF
TGTGCCATCAGTGCGGGTAGGGGGCAAGATACGCAGTATTTT
>TRBV4-1|.|TRBJ1-5|.
CASSGQGIGNQPQHF
TGCGCCAGCAGCGGGCAGGGTATTGGCAATCAGCCCCAGCATTTT
>TRBV7-6|.|TRBJ2-7|.
CASSPGGEQNYLNYYYEQYF
TGTGCCAGCAGCCCCGGCGGGGAGCAAAATTACCTCAACTACTACTACGAGCAGTACTTC
>TRBV7-3|.|TRBJ2-5|.
CASSLSGGKSSETQYF
TGTGCCAGCAGCCTAAGTGGGGGGAAAAGCTCAGAGACCCAGTACTTC
>TRBV5-1|.|TRBJ2-7|TRBD1
CASSFRDRGYEQYF
TGCGCCAGCAGCTTCCGGGACAGGGGCTACGAGCAGTACTTC
>TRBV7-9|.|TRBJ2-5|.
CASSYPTGTETQYF
TGTGCCAGCAGCTACCCAACAGGGACGGAGACCCAGTACTTC
>TRBV18|few|TRBJ2-1|TRBD1
CASSPGTGSWGSYNEQFF
TGTGCCAGCTCACCAGGGACAGGGAGTTGGGGCTCCTACAATGAGCAGTTCTTC
>TRBV9|.|TRBJ2-1|TRBD2
CASSVTLPVAGRYNEQFF
TGTGCCAGCAGCGTAACCCTCCCTGTAGCGGGGAGGTACAATGAGCAGTTCTTC
>TRBV6-4|.|TRBJ1-6|.
CASSDSQGGSPLHF
TGTGCCAGCAGTGACTCACAGGGAGGGTCACCCCTCCACTTT